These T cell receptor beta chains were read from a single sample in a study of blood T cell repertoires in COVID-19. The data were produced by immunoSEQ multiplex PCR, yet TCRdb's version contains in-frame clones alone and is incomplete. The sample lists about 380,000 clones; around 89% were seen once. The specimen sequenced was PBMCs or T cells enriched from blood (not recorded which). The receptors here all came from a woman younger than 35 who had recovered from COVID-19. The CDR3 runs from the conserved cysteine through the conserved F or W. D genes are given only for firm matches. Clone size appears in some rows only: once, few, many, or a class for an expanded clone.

CDR3: CASQTGLDSAEAFF; DNA: TGTGCCAGCCAGACAGGCCTCGATAGCGCTGAAGCTTTCTTT; V: TRBV28; size: once; J: TRBJ1-1; D: .
CDR3: CASSTDRGLGTEAFF; DNA: TGTGCCAGCAGTACCGACAGGGGCTTGGGCACTGAAGCTTTCTTT; V: TRBV6-5; size: .; J: TRBJ1-1; D: TRBD1
CDR3: CAWSRTSSNTEAFF; DNA: TGTGCCTGGAGTAGGACATCGAGTAACACTGAAGCTTTCTTT; V: TRBV30; size: .; J: TRBJ1-1; D: .
CDR3: CASSEGRGVYNEQFF; DNA: TGTGCCAGCAGTGAAGGGCGGGGGGTCTACAATGAGCAGTTCTTC; V: TRBV25-1; size: .; J: TRBJ2-1; D: TRBD2
CDR3: CASSLRGAPGELFF; DNA: TGTGCCAGCAGCTTACGGGGGGCCCCCGGGGAGCTGTTTTTT; V: TRBV11-3; size: .; J: TRBJ2-2; D: .
CDR3: CASSNTGSGNTIYF; DNA: TGTGCCAGCAGTAACACAGGGAGCGGAAACACCATATATTTT; V: TRBV2; size: few; J: TRBJ1-3; D: .
CDR3: CARDVRDRGYGTQYF; DNA: TGCGCCAGGGATGTCCGGGACAGGGGATATGGTACGCAGTATTTT; V: TRBV5-1; size: .; J: TRBJ2-3; D: TRBD1
CDR3: CASRAPGQSNSPLHF; DNA: TGTGCCAGCAGGGCACCGGGACAGAGTAATTCACCCCTCCACTTT; V: TRBV7-2; size: .; J: TRBJ1-6; D: TRBD1
CDR3: CAWSGDNYGYTF; DNA: TGTGCCTGGAGTGGAGATAACTATGGCTACACCTTC; V: TRBV30; size: .; J: TRBJ1-2; D: .
CDR3: CASSQDRQGTGELFF; DNA: TGTGCCAGCAGCCAAGATAGGCAGGGCACCGGGGAGCTGTTTTTT; V: TRBV4-2; size: .; J: TRBJ2-2; D: .
CDR3: CASSSSGQGVEAFF; DNA: TGTGCCAGCTCATCCTCAGGACAGGGGGTTGAAGCTTTCTTT; V: TRBV18; size: .; J: TRBJ1-1; D: TRBD1
CDR3: CASSQDSAGGYEQYF; DNA: TGCGCCAGCAGCCAAGATTCGGCGGGGGGGTACGAGCAGTACTTC; V: TRBV4-3; size: .; J: TRBJ2-7; D: TRBD2
CDR3: CASSIGTAYEQYF; DNA: TGTGCCAGTAGTATAGGGACAGCCTACGAGCAGTACTTC; V: TRBV19; size: few; J: TRBJ2-7; D: .
CDR3: CASTPGQGFTEAFF; DNA: TGTGCCAGTACCCCGGGACAGGGTTTCACTGAAGCTTTCTTT; V: TRBV27; size: .; J: TRBJ1-1; D: TRBD1
CDR3: CASSYQGLNYGYTF; DNA: TGCGCCAGCAGCTATCAGGGTTTAAACTATGGCTACACCTTC; V: TRBV5-1; size: once; J: TRBJ1-2; D: .
CDR3: CASSQVGGGGARTDTQYF; DNA: TGTGCCAGCAGCCAAGTAGGTGGCGGGGGGGCCCGGACAGATACGCAGTATTTT; V: TRBV14; size: .; J: TRBJ2-3; D: TRBD2
CDR3: CASSIVNREAKNIQYF; DNA: TGTGCCAGTAGTATAGTCAACAGGGAGGCCAAAAACATTCAGTACTTC; V: TRBV19; size: .; J: TRBJ2-4; D: .
CDR3: CASGLTQGRGQVGSPLHF; DNA: TGTGCTAGTGGTTTGACGCAGGGCAGGGGGCAAGTGGGGTCACCCCTCCACTTT; V: TRBV12-5; size: .; J: TRBJ1-6; D: TRBD1
CDR3: CASSPEETQYF; DNA: TGTGCCAGCTCACCCGAAGAGACCCAGTACTTC; V: TRBV18; size: .; J: TRBJ2-5; D: .
CDR3: CASSPGLAADQETQYF; DNA: TGTGCCAGCAGCCCGGGACTAGCTGCAGACCAAGAGACCCAGTACTTC; V: TRBV7-3; size: .; J: TRBJ2-5; D: TRBD2
CDR3: CASRDRAEAFF; DNA: TGTGCCAGCAGAGACAGGGCTGAAGCTTTCTTT; V: TRBV25-1; size: .; J: TRBJ1-1; D: TRBD1
CDR3: CASRSTGFEAFF; DNA: TGTGCCAGCAGATCGACAGGGTTTGAAGCTTTCTTT; V: TRBV27; size: once; J: TRBJ1-1; D: TRBD1
CDR3: CASSPGWTGGNEQFF; DNA: TGTGCCAGCAGCCCGGGATGGACAGGGGGCAATGAGCAGTTCTTC; V: TRBV5-4; size: .; J: TRBJ2-1; D: TRBD1
CDR3: CASTLGGEGHGYTF; DNA: TGTGCCAGCACTCTCGGGGGGGAAGGCCATGGCTACACCTTC; V: TRBV6-5; size: .; J: TRBJ1-2; D: .
CDR3: CASSPTTGPSGNTIYF; DNA: TGTGCCAGCAGCCCTACCACAGGGCCCTCTGGAAACACCATATATTTT; V: TRBV11-2; size: .; J: TRBJ1-3; D: .
CDR3: CASSPGLQPQHF; DNA: TGTGCCAGCTCCCCAGGGCTCCAGCCCCAGCATTTT; V: TRBV18; size: .; J: TRBJ1-5; D: .
CDR3: CASSLVVGRELMDGYTF; DNA: TGTGCCAGCAGCTTAGTGGTTGGCAGGGAATTAATGGATGGCTACACCTTC; V: TRBV11-2; size: .; J: TRBJ1-2; D: .
CDR3: CASSTQGSPLHF; DNA: TGTGCCAGCAGCACACAGGGGTCACCCCTCCACTTT; V: TRBV5-4; size: .; J: TRBJ1-6; D: TRBD1
CDR3: CASSASRAGGYNEQFF; DNA: TGTGCCAGCAGCGCCTCAAGAGCGGGGGGTTACAATGAGCAGTTCTTC; V: TRBV5-4; size: .; J: TRBJ2-1; D: TRBD2
CDR3: CASSDGTGNNSPLHF; DNA: TGTGCCAGCAGCGACGGGACAGGCAATAATTCACCCCTCCACTTT; V: TRBV11-3; size: .; J: TRBJ1-6; D: TRBD1
CDR3: CASSESGAGQPQHF; DNA: TGTGCCAGCAGTGAATCAGGGGCAGGACAGCCCCAGCATTTT; V: TRBV6-1; size: .; J: TRBJ1-5; D: .
CDR3: CAISESSFDEQFF; DNA: TGTGCCATCAGTGAGTCGAGCTTTGATGAGCAGTTCTTC; V: TRBV10-3; size: .; J: TRBJ2-1; D: .
CDR3: CSVHSGGANEQFF; DNA: TGCAGCGTTCACAGCGGGGGGGCGAATGAGCAGTTCTTC; V: TRBV29-1; size: .; J: TRBJ2-1; D: TRBD2
CDR3: CASSSMHWNQPQHF; DNA: TGTGCCAGCAGCTCGATGCACTGGAATCAGCCCCAGCATTTT; V: TRBV7-2; size: .; J: TRBJ1-5; D: .
CDR3: CASSLMGSSYNEQFF; DNA: TGTGCCAGCAGCTTGATGGGGAGCTCCTACAATGAGCAGTTCTTC; V: TRBV7-3; size: once; J: TRBJ2-1; D: .
CDR3: CATSSKQGGNSPLHF; DNA: TGTGCCACCAGCAGTAAACAGGGAGGGAATTCACCCCTCCACTTT; V: TRBV15; size: .; J: TRBJ1-6; D: .
CDR3: CASSPSPTGGRETQYF; DNA: TGTGCCAGCTCACCAAGTCCTACAGGGGGGCGAGAGACCCAGTACTTC; V: TRBV18; size: once; J: TRBJ2-5; D: TRBD1
CDR3: CASSLVWRTGELFF; DNA: TGTGCCAGCAGCTTGGTCTGGCGGACCGGGGAGCTGTTTTTT; V: TRBV7-9; size: once; J: TRBJ2-2; D: .
CDR3: CASSQLVGTPLNEQFF; DNA: TGTGCCAGCAGCCAGTTAGTAGGGACACCCTTGAATGAGCAGTTCTTC; V: TRBV14; size: .; J: TRBJ2-1; D: .
CDR3: CASSLVIAGAREKLFF; DNA: TGTGCCAGCAGTTTGGTCATCGCGGGGGCTCGGGAAAAACTGTTTTTT; V: TRBV27; size: .; J: TRBJ1-4; D: .
CDR3: CASSAPGLGNEKLFF; DNA: TGTGCCAGCAGTGCCCCGGGACTGGGAAATGAAAAACTGTTTTTT; V: TRBV6-4; size: .; J: TRBJ1-4; D: .
CDR3: CASSVALGGQEQFF; DNA: TGTGCCAGCAGCGTAGCACTCGGGGGGCAGGAGCAGTTCTTC; V: TRBV9; size: .; J: TRBJ2-1; D: .
CDR3: CASSPRLRETQYF; DNA: TGTGCCAGCTCACCGAGACTTAGGGAGACCCAGTACTTC; V: TRBV18; size: .; J: TRBJ2-5; D: .